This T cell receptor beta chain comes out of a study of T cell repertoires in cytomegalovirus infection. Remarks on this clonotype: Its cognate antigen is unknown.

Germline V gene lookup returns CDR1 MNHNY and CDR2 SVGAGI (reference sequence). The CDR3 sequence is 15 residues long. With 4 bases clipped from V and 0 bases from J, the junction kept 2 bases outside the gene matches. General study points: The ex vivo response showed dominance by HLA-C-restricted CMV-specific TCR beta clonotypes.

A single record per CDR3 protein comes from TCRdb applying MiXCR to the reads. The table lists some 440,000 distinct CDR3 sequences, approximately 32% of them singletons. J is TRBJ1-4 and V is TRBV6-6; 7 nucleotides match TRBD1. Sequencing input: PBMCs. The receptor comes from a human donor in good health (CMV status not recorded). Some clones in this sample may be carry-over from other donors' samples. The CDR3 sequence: CASSFTGATNEKLFF. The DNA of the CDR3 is TGTGCCAGCAGTTTCACAGGGGCAACTAATGAAAAACTGTTTTTT.